This section outlines one TCR beta chain sequence together with its context. Here immunoSEQ multiplex PCR was the method, and the copy in TCRdb shows in-frame clones only, minus some. The table includes more than 250,000 clones, 90% detected once. The CDR3 totals 16 residues. V lost 5 bases, J lost 2 bases, and 11 bases stayed unmatched. CDR1 and CDR2 from the germline V gene are MNHEY and SMNVEV (reference sequence). This sample was included in a study of blood T cell repertoires in COVID-19. The V and J genes are TRBV27 and TRBJ2-5; TRBD1 matches at 7 bases. The origin of this receptor is a woman between 50 and 59 years old with COVID-19, enrolled during active disease. The sample taken for sequencing was peripheral blood. The CDR3 reads CASSRAFWDRQETQYF. CDR3 DNA: TGTGCCAGCAGTAGGGCCTTCTGGGACAGACAAGAGACCCAGTACTTC.